This TCR beta chain came from a study of shared clonotypes between healthy human individuals. Study-level background: A couple of female and a few male donors aged 18 to 49 were enrolled. Plates per donor: three CD4 naive, three CD4 memory, two CD8 naive, one CD8 memory.

CDR3 length: 15 amino acids. V lost 6 bases, J lost 0 bases, and 5 bases stayed unmatched. From germline, CDR1 is SNHLY and CDR2 FYNNEI. Sorted-subset replicate PCRs used 200 ng DNA, about 30,000 T cell genomes. The table came from immunoSEQ multiplex PCR; TCRdb's copy has only in-frame clones and leaves some out. The sample yields over 700,000 clones, just under 75% seen once. V is TRBV2 and J is TRBJ2-1; 7 nucleotides align to TRBD2. The sample consisted of memory CD4+ T cells sorted from blood. Subset defined: CD45RA-negative fraction. The sequence was obtained from a woman in her twenties or thirties in good health. The CDR3 bases are TGTGCCAGCAGACCTTCTAGCGGCTCCTACAATGAGCAGTTCTTC. It yields the protein CASRPSSGSYNEQFF.